This T cell receptor beta chain comes out of a study of T cells expressing NK-cell markers. No DNA is given; TCRdb re-called the 5' RACE reads and lists each CDR3 protein once. The sample has 500,000 or so distinct CDR3 sequences. The length of the CDR3 is 16 residues. The germline CDR1 and CDR2 sequences are DFQATT and SNEGSKA (reference sequence). General study findings and limits: In a handful of donors, dominant clonotypes made up roughly 28.3-65% of CD3+CD56-NKG2C+ cells. The study did not resolve the HCMV specificity of expanded NKG2C+ T cell clones.

Details on this clonotype: What it binds is not known.

This chain joins TRBV20-1 and TRBJ1-5; TCRdb selects TRBD1, and the lack of DNA leaves this call unchecked. The TCR was taken from a man aged 18 to 30 in good health. What was sequenced was blood T cells: a sorted CD56 or NKG2C T cell subset, CD4+ or CD8+ T cells, or bulk PBMC T cells (not recorded which). Here the CDR3 reads CSARATGTQYNQPQHF.